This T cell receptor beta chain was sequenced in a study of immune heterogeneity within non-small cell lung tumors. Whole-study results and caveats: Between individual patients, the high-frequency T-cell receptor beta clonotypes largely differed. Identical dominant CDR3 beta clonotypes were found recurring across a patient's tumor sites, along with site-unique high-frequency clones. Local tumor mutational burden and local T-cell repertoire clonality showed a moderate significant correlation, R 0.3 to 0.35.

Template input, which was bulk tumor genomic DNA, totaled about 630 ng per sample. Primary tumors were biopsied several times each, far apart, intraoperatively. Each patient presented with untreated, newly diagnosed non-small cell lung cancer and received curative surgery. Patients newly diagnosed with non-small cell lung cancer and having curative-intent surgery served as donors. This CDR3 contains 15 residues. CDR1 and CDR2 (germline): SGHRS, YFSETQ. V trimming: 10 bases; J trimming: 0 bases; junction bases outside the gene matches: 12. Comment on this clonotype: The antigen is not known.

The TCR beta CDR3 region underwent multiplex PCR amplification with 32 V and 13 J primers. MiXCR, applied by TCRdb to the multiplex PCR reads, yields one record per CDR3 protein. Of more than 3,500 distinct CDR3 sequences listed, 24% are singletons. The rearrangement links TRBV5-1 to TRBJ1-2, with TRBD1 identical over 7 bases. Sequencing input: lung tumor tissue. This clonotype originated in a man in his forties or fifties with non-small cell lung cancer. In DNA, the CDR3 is TGCGCCCGCTGCTGGGTGACAGGGACTAACTATGGCTACACCTTC. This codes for CARCWVTGTNYGYTF.